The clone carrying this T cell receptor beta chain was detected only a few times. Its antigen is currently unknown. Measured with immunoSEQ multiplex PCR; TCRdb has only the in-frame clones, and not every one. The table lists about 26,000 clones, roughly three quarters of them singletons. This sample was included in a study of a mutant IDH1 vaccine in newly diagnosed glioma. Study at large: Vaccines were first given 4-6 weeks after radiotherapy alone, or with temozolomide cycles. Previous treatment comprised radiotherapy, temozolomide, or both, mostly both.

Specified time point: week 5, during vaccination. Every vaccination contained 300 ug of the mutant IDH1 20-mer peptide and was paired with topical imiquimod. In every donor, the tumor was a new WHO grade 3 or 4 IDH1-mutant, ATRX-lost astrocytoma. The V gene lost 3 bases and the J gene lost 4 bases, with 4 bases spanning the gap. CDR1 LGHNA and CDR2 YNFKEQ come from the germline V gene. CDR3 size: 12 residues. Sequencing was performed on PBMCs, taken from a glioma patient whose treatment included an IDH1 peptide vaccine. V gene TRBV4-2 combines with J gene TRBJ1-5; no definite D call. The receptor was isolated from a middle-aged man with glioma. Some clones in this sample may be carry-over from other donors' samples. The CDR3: CASSQGNQPQHF. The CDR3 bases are TGTGCCAGCAGCCAGGGAAATCAGCCCCAGCATTTT.